Each of the 21 T cell receptor beta chains below was sequenced from the same sample in a study of cytomegalovirus exposure and HLA in healthy donors. This PCR relied on a set of 60 Vbeta primers and 13 Jbeta primers. TCRdb keeps only in-frame clones here, not all; method: immunoSEQ multiplex PCR. The table shows roughly 200,000 clones, with around 77% occurring only once. What was sequenced was PBMCs. These receptor sequences come from a woman aged 30 to 39 in good health and CMV-seronegative.

This clone was seen only once. The chain recombines TRBV2 with TRBJ2-7; 9 nucleotides align to TRBD1. CDR1 is SNHLY and CDR2 is FYNNEI in the germline V gene. CDR3 length equals 14 residues. V dropped 6 bases and J dropped 3; count of bases not matched to a gene: 6. CDR3 region: CASRVGTGLYEQYF. In DNA form, the CDR3 reads TGTGCCAGCAGGGTCGGGACAGGGCTCTACGAGCAGTACTTC. The full variable domain, its missing parts supplied by reference TRBV2 and TRBJ2-7, is EPEVTQTPSHQVTQMGQEVILRCVPISNHLYFYWYRQILGQKVEFLVSFYNNEISEKSEIFDDQFSVERPDGSNFTLKIRSTKLEDSAMYFCASRVGTGLYEQYFGPGTRLTVT.

This chain links TRBV18 with TRBJ1-2; TRBD1 might be the D (5 bases). The germline CDR1 and CDR2 sequences are KGHSH and LQKENI. The CDR3 length is 15 residues. V was pared by 1 base and J by 0 bases, with 9 bases between. The CDR3 coding sequence is TGTGCCAGCTCACCACAGCCAGGGTCTAACTATGGCTACACCTTC. Translating gives CASSPQPGSNYGYTF.

The V gene is TRBV19, the J gene TRBJ1-4; 8 bases are a match to TRBD1. With 5 bases clipped from V and 7 bases from J, the junction kept 9 bases outside the gene matches. CDR3 size: 15 residues. Germline loops: CDR1 LNHDA, CDR2 SQIVND (reference sequence). DNA of the CDR3: TGTGCCAGTAGTGCGGACAGGGTTGGGTCTGAAAAACTGTTTTTT. This translates into CASSADRVGSEKLFF.

This clone was counted a single time. Here the CDR3 reads CASTSGIEDEQFF. The CDR3 DNA reads TGTGCCAGTACCTCAGGGATCGAAGATGAGCAGTTCTTC. V usage is TRBV19 and J usage is TRBJ2-1, with D tentatively TRBD1 (5 bases). There are 13 residues in the CDR3. V was cut by 7 bases and J by 8 bases, with 15 bases left in between. The germline gives CDR1 LNHDA, CDR2 SQIVND (reference sequence).

The chain recombines TRBV7-2 with TRBJ2-3; D call uncertain. This CDR3 region has 15 residues. Germline CDR1 is SGHTA and CDR2 is FQGNSA. Trimming removed 2 bases from V and 8 bases from J, with 17 bases in between. The CDR3 here is CASSLIAVLDGTQYF. The CDR3, as DNA: TGTGCCAGCAGCTTAATTGCGGTATTAGATGGTACGCAGTATTTT.

For this clone: The identical CDR3 is also encoded by other nucleotide sequences in the sample. The J gene is TRBJ1-5, the V gene TRBV27, with D unclear. Looked up from germline, CDR1 is MNHEY and CDR2 is SMNVEV (reference sequence). The germline V and J ends were trimmed by 4 bases and 1 base, with 8 bases remaining between them. CDR3 size: 14 residues. The CDR3 protein is CASSSLSSNQPQHF. In DNA, the CDR3 is TGTGCCAGCAGTTCCCTCTCGAGCAATCAGCCCCAGCATTTT.

This chain joins TRBV2 and TRBJ2-1, with D possibly being TRBD2 (5 bases). The CDR3 consists of 14 residues. Trimming took off 2 bases at V and 3 bases at J, with 8 bases between the two ends. CDR1 and CDR2 from the germline V gene are SNHLY and FYNNEI. Here the CDR3 DNA reads TGTGCCAGCAGTGAACCTAGCCACTACAATGAGCAGTTCTTC. It translates to CASSEPSHYNEQFF.

This chain connects TRBV7-8 to TRBJ2-1; TRBD2 matches at 13 bases. V was pared by 5 bases and J by 8 bases, with 9 bases of the junction left unmatched. Germline-derived CDR1 and CDR2 are SGHVS and FQNEAQ. CDR3 length equals 16 residues. The CDR3: CASSRSTSGRAYEQFF. The CDR3 region has the DNA TGTGCCAGCAGCCGCAGCACTAGCGGGAGGGCCTATGAGCAGTTCTTC.

This clone showed up just once. The CDR3 reads CASSLARFTGELFF. In nucleotides, the CDR3 is TGTGCCAGCAGCTTAGCGCGATTTACCGGGGAGCTGTTTTTT. This chain uses TRBV7-2 with TRBJ2-2; D call uncertain. Looked up from germline, CDR1 is SGHTA and CDR2 is FQGNSA. CDR3 length: 14 residues. V shed 0 bases and J shed 5 bases, with 7 bases lying between them.

V usage is TRBV6-6 and J usage is TRBJ2-3; 9 positions match TRBD2. Losses at the gene ends were 2 bases for V and 5 bases for J; bases not matched to a gene: 8. Germline V CDR1 and CDR2: MNHNY, SVGAGI (reference sequence). The CDR3 has 16 residues. As DNA, the CDR3 is TGTGCCAGCAGTTACGGGGGCGGGGGGGCCGTAGATACGCAGTATTTT. As protein: CASSYGGGGAVDTQYF.

The chain has TRBV9 and TRBJ2-6; no clear D. Between the trimmed V and J ends, which lost 4 bases and 4 bases, there was a span of 9 bases. The germline V gene encodes CDR1 SGDLS and CDR2 YYNGEE. The CDR3 extends over 14 amino acids. The CDR3 nucleotides read TGTGCCAGCAGCTCCAGAGGAGGGGCCAACGTCCTGACTTTC. Protein product: CASSSRGGANVLTF.

The J gene is TRBJ1-2, the V gene TRBV6-1; weak D call: TRBD1 (6 bases). This CDR3 has 15 residues. V dropped 3 bases and J dropped 0 bases, with 11 bases sitting between them. CDR1 is MNHNS, CDR2 SASEGT, per germline. This CDR3 reads CASSDPGHANYGYTF. The CDR3 DNA is TGTGCCAGCAGTGATCCGGGACATGCTAACTATGGCTACACCTTC.

The rearrangement uses TRBV7-8 and TRBJ2-1; the match to TRBD2 covers 8 bases. This CDR3 region has 17 residues. Germline CDR1 SGHVS, CDR2 FQNEAQ. With 0 bases clipped from V and 6 bases from J, the junction kept 10 bases outside the gene matches. CDR3 DNA: TGTGCCAGCAGCTTAGCTGGAGGGGGGACTAGGATCAATGAGCAGTTCTTC. Its protein product is CASSLAGGGTRINEQFF.

As concerns this clone: One end of the junction is discordant with germline, which a read error may explain. The genes are TRBV7-6 and TRBJ1-1, with D possibly being TRBD1 (5 bases). The CDR3 runs to 16 residues. Germline V lookup: CDR1 SGHVS, CDR2 FNYEAQ. CDR3: CASNLVRGGWNTEAFF. The DNA for the CDR3 is TGTGCCAGCAACTTAGTTAGGGGCGGATGGAACACTGAAGCTTTCTTT.

The chain links TRBV5-1 to TRBJ2-1, with TRBD1 identical over 7 bases. Germline CDR1 and CDR2: SGHRS and YFSETQ. This CDR3 is built from 15 residues. With 3 bases clipped from V and 4 bases from J, the junction kept 7 bases outside the gene matches. In DNA, the CDR3 is TGCGCCAGCAGCTCCACAGGGGTCGGTTACAATGAGCAGTTCTTC. Protein product: CASSSTGVGYNEQFF.

V and J are TRBV6-5 and TRBJ2-1; 9 bases match TRBD2. Trimming took 2 bases from V and 9 from J; bases not matched to a gene: 8. The CDR3 runs 15 residues. CDR1 MNHEY and CDR2 SVGAGI come from the germline V gene. The CDR3 coding sequence is TGTGCCAGCAGTTACGGGGCGGGAGGGCCTTCTGAGCAGTTCTTC. It yields the protein CASSYGAGGPSEQFF.

The rearrangement joins TRBV6-1 to TRBJ1-5; D may be TRBD1 (5 bases). V was trimmed by 3 bases and J by 0 bases, leaving 12 bases between them. The germline V gene has CDR1 MNHNS and CDR2 SASEGT. The CDR3 totals 16 residues. This CDR3 reads CASSDDDRHSNQPQHF. DNA of the CDR3: TGTGCCAGCAGTGATGACGACAGACATAGCAATCAGCCCCAGCATTTT.

In its sample, this clone was seen once. V gene TRBV4-2 combines with J gene TRBJ2-3; 9 bases are shared with TRBD2. CDR3 size: 19 residues. Germline V gene data show CDR1 as LGHNA and CDR2 as YNFKEQ. The J segment lost 2 bases and the V segment lost 0 bases, leaving 12 bases of the junction unmatched. For the CDR3, the DNA is TGTGCCAGCAGCCAAGATCGGGGGAGGCGGGAGGGCCCCACAGATACGCAGTATTTT. Amino acid sequence: CASSQDRGRREGPTDTQYF.

This clone was counted once. This chain joins TRBV11-3 and TRBJ2-1, with D hard to call. The germline gives CDR1 SGHNT, CDR2 YENEEA. This CDR3 is 15 amino acids long. V was trimmed by 2 bases and J by 3 bases, leaving 11 bases between them. The CDR3 region is CASSLSRGHYNEQFF. In DNA, the CDR3 is TGTGCCAGCAGCTTATCACGCGGTCACTACAATGAGCAGTTCTTC.

Worth noting for this clone: The same CDR3 is also encoded by other DNA sequences in this sample. This chain uses TRBV9 with TRBJ1-1; D gene unclear. The germline CDR1 and CDR2 sequences are SGDLS and YYNGEE. This CDR3 has 14 amino acids. Deletions cut 0 bases from V and 0 bases from J, with 6 bases between. In DNA, the CDR3 is TGTGCCAGCAGCGTAGCTGGGCTGAACACTGAAGCTTTCTTT. This encodes CASSVAGLNTEAFF.

The chain joins TRBV19 to TRBJ1-2; D may be TRBD1 (5 bases). Per germline, CDR1 LNHDA and CDR2 SQIVND (reference sequence). The CDR3 covers 14 residues. The V and J ends lost 3 bases and 8 bases respectively, with 16 bases between them. CDR3: CASSIVSGGRGYTF. The CDR3 DNA reads as TGTGCCAGTAGTATCGTATCCGGGGGACGCGGCTACACCTTC.